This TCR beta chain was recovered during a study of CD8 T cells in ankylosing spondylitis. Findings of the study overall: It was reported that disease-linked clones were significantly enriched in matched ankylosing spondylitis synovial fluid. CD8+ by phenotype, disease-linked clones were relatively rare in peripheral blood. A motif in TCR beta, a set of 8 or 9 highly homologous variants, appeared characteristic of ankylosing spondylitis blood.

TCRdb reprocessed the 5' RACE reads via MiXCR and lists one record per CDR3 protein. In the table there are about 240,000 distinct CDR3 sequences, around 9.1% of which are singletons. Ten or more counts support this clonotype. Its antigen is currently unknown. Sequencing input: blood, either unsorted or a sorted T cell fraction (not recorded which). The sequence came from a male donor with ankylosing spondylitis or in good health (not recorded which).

CDR3 region: CASSWQGSSTDTQYF. The CDR3 coding sequence is TGTGCCAGCAGCTGGCAGGGATCTAGCACAGATACGCAGTATTTT. The J gene is TRBJ2-3, the V gene TRBV5-6; tentatively, D is TRBD1 (5 bases). The length of the CDR3 is 15 residues. Trimming left V 3 bases short and J 0 bases short, with 11 bases between. Germline CDR1 is SGHDT and CDR2 is YYEEEE. The full variable domain, completed using reference TRBV5-6 and TRBJ2-3, is DAGVTQSPTHLIKTRGQQVTLRCSPKSGHDTVSWYQQALGQGPQFIFQYYEEEERQRGNFPDRFSGHQFPNYSSELNVNALLLGDSALYLCASSWQGSSTDTQYFGPGTRLTVL.